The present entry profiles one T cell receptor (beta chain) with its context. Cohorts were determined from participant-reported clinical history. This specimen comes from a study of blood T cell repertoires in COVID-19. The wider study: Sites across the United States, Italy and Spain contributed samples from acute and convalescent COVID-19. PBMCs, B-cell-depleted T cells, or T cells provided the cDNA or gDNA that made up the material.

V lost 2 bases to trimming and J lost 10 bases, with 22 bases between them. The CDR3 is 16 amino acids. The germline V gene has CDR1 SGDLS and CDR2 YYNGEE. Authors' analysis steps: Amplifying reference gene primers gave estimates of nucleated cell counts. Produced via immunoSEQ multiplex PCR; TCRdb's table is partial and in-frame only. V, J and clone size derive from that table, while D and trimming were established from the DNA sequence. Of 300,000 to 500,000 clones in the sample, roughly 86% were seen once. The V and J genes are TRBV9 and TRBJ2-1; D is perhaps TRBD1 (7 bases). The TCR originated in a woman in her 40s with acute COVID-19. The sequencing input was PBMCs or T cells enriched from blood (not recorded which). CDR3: CASSVLGTAGRGEQFF. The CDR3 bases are TGTGCCAGCAGCGTTCTTGGGACAGCCGGACGGGGGGAGCAGTTCTTC.